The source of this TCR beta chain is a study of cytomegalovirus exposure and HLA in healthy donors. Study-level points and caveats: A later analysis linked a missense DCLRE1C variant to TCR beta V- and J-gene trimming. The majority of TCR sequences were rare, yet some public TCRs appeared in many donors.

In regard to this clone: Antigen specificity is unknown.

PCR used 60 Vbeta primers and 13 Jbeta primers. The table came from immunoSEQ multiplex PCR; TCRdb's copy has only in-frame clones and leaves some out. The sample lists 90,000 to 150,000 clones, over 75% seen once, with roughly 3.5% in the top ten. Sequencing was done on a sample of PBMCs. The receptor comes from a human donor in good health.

CDR3 coding DNA: TGCGCCAGCCGGTGCGCTAGCGGGAGTCTCTACAATGAGCAGTTCTTC. Translation: CASRCASGSLYNEQFF. This chain connects TRBV23-1 to TRBJ2-1; 10 positions agree with TRBD2. TRBV23-1 belongs to the ORF category, with a function that is uncertain. The junction had 10 bases not matched to a gene; V was cut back by 8 bases and J by 3 bases. There are 16 residues in the CDR3.